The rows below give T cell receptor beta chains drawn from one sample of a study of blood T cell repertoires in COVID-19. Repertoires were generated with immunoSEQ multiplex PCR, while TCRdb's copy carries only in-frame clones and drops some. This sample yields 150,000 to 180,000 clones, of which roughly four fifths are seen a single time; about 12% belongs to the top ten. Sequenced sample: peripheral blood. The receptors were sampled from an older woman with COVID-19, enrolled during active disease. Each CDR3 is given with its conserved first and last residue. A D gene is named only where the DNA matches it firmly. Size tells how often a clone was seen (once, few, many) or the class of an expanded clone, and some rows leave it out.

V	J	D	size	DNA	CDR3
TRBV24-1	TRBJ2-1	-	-	TGTGCCACCAGTGATTTTGGGGCAGCGCAGTTCTTC	CATSDFGAAQFF
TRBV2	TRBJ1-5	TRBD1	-	TGTGCCAGCATGAGACAGGGAATTGGACAGCCCCAGCATTTT	CASMRQGIGQPQHF
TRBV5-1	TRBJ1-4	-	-	TGCGCCAGCAGCCTCGTGGAGGCGGGGAATGAAAAACTGTTTTTT	CASSLVEAGNEKLFF
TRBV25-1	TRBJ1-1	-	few	TGTGCCAGCAGTGATTTCCCGGGACTCCCGAACACTGAAGCTTTCTTT	CASSDFPGLPNTEAFF
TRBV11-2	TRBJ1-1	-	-	TGTGCCAGCAGCCCTGGGGCAGACCGGAACACTGAAGCTTTCTTT	CASSPGADRNTEAFF
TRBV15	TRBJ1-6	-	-	TGTGCCACCAGCAGAGACCCCAGTTCACCCCTCCACTTT	CATSRDPSSPLHF
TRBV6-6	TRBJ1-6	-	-	TGTGCCAGCAGTTTTACTAAGTCCGATTCACCCCTCCACTTT	CASSFTKSDSPLHF
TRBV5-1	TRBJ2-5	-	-	TGCGCCAGCAGCTTGACAGGTTCGGGTGAGACCCAGTACTTC	CASSLTGSGETQYF
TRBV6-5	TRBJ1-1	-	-	TGTGCCAGCAGTTACTTACAGGGGAACACTGAAGCTTTCTTT	CASSYLQGNTEAFF
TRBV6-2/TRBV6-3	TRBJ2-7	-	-	TGTGCCAGCAGCCTGGGACTTTACGAGCAGTACTTC	CASSLGLYEQYF
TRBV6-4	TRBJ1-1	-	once	TGTGCCAGCAGTGACGGGCAGCCAGGGAACACTGAAGCTTTCTTT	CASSDGQPGNTEAFF
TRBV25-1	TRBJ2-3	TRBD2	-	TGTGCCAGCAGTGATACTAGCGGATTAGGAGATACGCAGTATTTT	CASSDTSGLGDTQYF
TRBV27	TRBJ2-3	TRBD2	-	TGTGCCAGCAGCGAATGGGGCGGGGGGGCCCCAGATACGCAGTATTTT	CASSEWGGGAPDTQYF
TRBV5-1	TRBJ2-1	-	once	TGCGCCAGCAGCTTAACTCAGGGATCATCCTACAATGAGCAGTTCTTC	CASSLTQGSSYNEQFF
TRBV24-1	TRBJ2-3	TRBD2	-	TGTGCCACCAGTGGGACTAGCGGGACGAATACGCAGTATTTT	CATSGTSGTNTQYF
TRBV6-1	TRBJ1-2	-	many	TGTGCCAGCAGTGAAGCCGGGTATCAGGGTCTCTATGGCTACACCTTC	CASSEAGYQGLYGYTF
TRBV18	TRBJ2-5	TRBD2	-	TGTGCCAGCTCACAGGGACTAGCGGGACCCGGTCGGGAGACCCAGTACTTC	CASSQGLAGPGRETQYF
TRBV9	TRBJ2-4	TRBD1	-	TGTGCCAGCAGTGCCACAGGGGGAAACATTCAGTACTTC	CASSATGGNIQYF
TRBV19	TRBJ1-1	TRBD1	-	TGTGCCAGTAGCGGACAGGGCGGGACTGAAGCTTTCTTT	CASSGQGGTEAFF
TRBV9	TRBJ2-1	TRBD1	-	TGTGCCAGCAGCGCCGCTACAGGGGGCGAAGGCAATGAGCAGTTCTTC	CASSAATGGEGNEQFF
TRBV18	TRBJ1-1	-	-	TGTGCCAGCTCACCACCGAACAGAGCGAACACTGAAGCTTTCTTT	CASSPPNRANTEAFF
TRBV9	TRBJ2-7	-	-	TGTGCCAGCAGCGTAGGCACTAGTGGCGAGCAGTACTTC	CASSVGTSGEQYF
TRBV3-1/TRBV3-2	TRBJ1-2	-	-	TGTGCCAGCAGCCAAGCAAGGGGCCTGAAAATGGGCTACACCTTC	CASSQARGLKMGYTF
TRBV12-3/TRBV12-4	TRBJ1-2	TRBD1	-	TGTGCCAGCAGTGGGACAGCTAACTATGGCTACACCTTC	CASSGTANYGYTF
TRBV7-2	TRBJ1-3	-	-	TGTGCCAGCAGCTTGGGCTTGCGAGGGACTGGAAACACCATATATTTT	CASSLGLRGTGNTIYF
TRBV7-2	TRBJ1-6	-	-	TGTGCCAGCAGCTGGGACACAGGGTCCGGATCACCCCTCCACTTT	CASSWDTGSGSPLHF
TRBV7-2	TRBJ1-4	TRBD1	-	TGTGCCAGCAGCCCCGGACAGGACTTCGGGGAAAAACTGTTTTTT	CASSPGQDFGEKLFF
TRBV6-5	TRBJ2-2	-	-	TGTGCCAGCAGTCGCCGGGACACCGGGGAGCTGTTTTTT	CASSRRDTGELFF
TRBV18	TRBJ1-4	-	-	TGTGCCAGCTCACGCGACAGTGCAACTAATGAAAAACTGTTTTTT	CASSRDSATNEKLFF
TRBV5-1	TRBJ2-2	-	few	TGCGCCAGCAGCTTGCCAGTCGGGACCGGGGAGCTGTTTTTT	CASSLPVGTGELFF
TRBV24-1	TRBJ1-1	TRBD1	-	TGTGCCACTTCCGGGACAGTGAACACTGAAGCTTTCTTT	CATSGTVNTEAFF
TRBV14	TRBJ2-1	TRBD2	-	TGTGCCAGCAGCCAAGTATCACTAGCGGGTTACTACAATGAGCAGTTCTTC	CASSQVSLAGYYNEQFF
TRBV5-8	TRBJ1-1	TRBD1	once	TGTGCCAGCAGCTTACGCCAGGGGGTTCGTACTGAAGCTTTCTTT	CASSLRQGVRTEAFF
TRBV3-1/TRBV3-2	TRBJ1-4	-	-	TGTGCCAGCAGCCAAGATACCTGGGAGAAACTGTTTTTT	CASSQDTWEKLFF
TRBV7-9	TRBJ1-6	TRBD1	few	TGTGCCAGCAGCTTGGGGGGACAGGGGCATTCACCCCTCCACTTT	CASSLGGQGHSPLHF
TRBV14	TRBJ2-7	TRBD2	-	TGTGCCAGCAGCCTTCGACCACTTAGCGGGAGCCCCTACGAGCAGTACTTC	CASSLRPLSGSPYEQYF
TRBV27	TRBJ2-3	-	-	TGTGCCAGCAGTACCTCGGGACATCCCACAGATACGCAGTATTTT	CASSTSGHPTDTQYF
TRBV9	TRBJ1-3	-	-	TGTGCCAGCAGCCTTTGGGGCAGGGTAGCTGGAAACACCATATATTTT	CASSLWGRVAGNTIYF
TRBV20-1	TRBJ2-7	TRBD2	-	TGCAGTGCTAGTAAACCGGGACTAGGACTTTCCTACGAGCAGTACTTC	CSASKPGLGLSYEQYF
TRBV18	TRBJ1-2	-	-	TGTGCCAGCTCAACCACGGAGACTTGGGGCTACACCTTC	CASSTTETWGYTF
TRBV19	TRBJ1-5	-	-	TGTGCCAGTAGGGAAACAGGCGGGGGCAATCAGCCCCAGCATTTT	CASRETGGGNQPQHF
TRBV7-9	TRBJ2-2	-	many	TGTGCCAGCAGCTTAATCCAGAACACCGGGGAGCTGTTTTTT	CASSLIQNTGELFF
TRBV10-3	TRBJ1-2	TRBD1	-	TGTGCCATCAAACCGGGACAGGGTTTGGATGGCTACACCTTC	CAIKPGQGLDGYTF
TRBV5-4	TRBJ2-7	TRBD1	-	TGTGCCAGCAGCTTGAACCGCCGGGACAGAAGGAACGAGCAGTACTTC	CASSLNRRDRRNEQYF
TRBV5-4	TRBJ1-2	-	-	TGTGCCAGCAGCTTGGGACAGGACTTTTACTATGGCTACACCTTC	CASSLGQDFYYGYTF
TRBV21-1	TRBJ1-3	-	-	TGTGCCAGCAGCAAGGACGGACAGGTCTCTGGAAACACCATATATTTT	CASSKDGQVSGNTIYF
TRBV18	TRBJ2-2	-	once	TGTGCCAGCTCACCACCGCCTATTACCGGGGAGCTGTTTTTT	CASSPPPITGELFF
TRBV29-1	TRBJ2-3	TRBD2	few	TGCAGCGGACGGGGGGTTAGCACAGATACGCAGTATTTT	CSGRGVSTDTQYF
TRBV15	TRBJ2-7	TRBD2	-	TGTGCCACCAGCTCCGGACTAGCGGGAGCTCCCTCCTCCTACGAGCAGTACTTC	CATSSGLAGAPSSYEQYF
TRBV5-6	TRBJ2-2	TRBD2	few	TGTGCCAGCAGCTTTTTTAGCGGGGGGAACACCGGGGAGCTGTTTTTT	CASSFFSGGNTGELFF
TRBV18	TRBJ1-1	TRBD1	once	TGTGCCAGCTCACGGGGACAGATGAACACTGAAGCTTTCTTT	CASSRGQMNTEAFF
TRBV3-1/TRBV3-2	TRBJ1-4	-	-	TGTGCCAGCAGCCAAGGGGACACCCGTGGAGAAAAACTGTTTTTT	CASSQGDTRGEKLFF
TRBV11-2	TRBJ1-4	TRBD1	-	TGTGCCAGCAGACCCGGGACAGCCAACTCTAATGAAAAACTGTTTTTT	CASRPGTANSNEKLFF
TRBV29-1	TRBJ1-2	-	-	TGCAGCGTCGACACCGGGGTTTTATCTGGCTACACCTTC	CSVDTGVLSGYTF
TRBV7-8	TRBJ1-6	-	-	TGTGCCAGCAGCTTACTAGTCTCCGGTAATTCACCCCTCCACTTT	CASSLLVSGNSPLHF
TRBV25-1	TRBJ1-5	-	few	TGTGCCAGCAGTGAGGGGAGGGGTCAGCCCCAGCATTTT	CASSEGRGQPQHF
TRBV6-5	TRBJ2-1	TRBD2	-	TGTGCCAGCAGCCGACTAGCGGGAGCAAATGAGCAGTTCTTC	CASSRLAGANEQFF
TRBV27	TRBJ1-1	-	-	TGTGCCAGCAGTCAGGGGTTGGTGAACACTGAAGCTTTCTTT	CASSQGLVNTEAFF
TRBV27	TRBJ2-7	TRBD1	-	TGTGCCAGCAGTTTATCCCCGACAGGGGGGTACGAGCAGTACTTC	CASSLSPTGGYEQYF